This TCR beta chain was observed in a study of CD8 T cells in Susac syndrome (dated by TCRdb to about 2019). About the investigation overall: Repertoire sequencing was used to test whether CD8+ T cell activation and differentiation in Susac syndrome was antigen driven. The clonality of the CD8+ T cell repertoire was compared across about a dozen healthy donors, roughly 14 Susac syndrome patients and under 18 multiple sclerosis patients.

RNA was extracted with the RNeasy kit and 0.5 to 1 ug was reverse transcribed using random hexamers. The immunoSEQ multiplex PCR assay, which covers 54 Vbeta and 13 Jbeta segments, was used to amplify TCR beta CDR3 regions. To correct PCR amplification bias, a synthetic template baseline was used for both primer optimization and computational correction. In the original analysis: Reads were assigned to V, D and J genes according to IMGT and analyzed in immunoSEQ Analyzer, with only productive sequences retained. Clonality was computed as one minus Shannon entropy normalized by log2 of the number of productive unique sequences. Public and private clones were assessed among the 100 most prevalent clones of each patient and control. Clones were defined as Susac-specific when absent from the healthy and MS cohorts, from about 970 published viral clones and from other ImmuneACCESS disease sequences. TCRdb reprocessed the public reads (quality trimming at Q25 with fastp, clone calling with MiXCR) and kept in-frame beta chains. Records with the same CDR3 protein are collapsed into one entry carrying the most frequent genes and DNA. These V and J calls are TCRdb output, not the study's own analysis. For this sample there are roughly 400,000 distinct CDR3 sequences; 85% appear just once. Of the sample, roughly 0.1% falls within the top ten clones.

Peripheral blood CD8+ and CD4+ T cells from healthy donors, Susac syndrome patients and multiple sclerosis patients were profiled by high-throughput TCR beta sequencing. Treatment-naive patients with stable or active relapsing-remitting disease fulfilling revised McDonald criteria were used as multiple sclerosis controls. Bulk CD8+ and CD4+ T cells were purified by magnetic negative isolation, whereas CD8+ TEMRA cells were enriched by FACS. Blood was drawn into EDTA tubes, processed within 24 hours, and PBMCs were isolated by density gradient centrifugation. PBMCs intended for TCR sequencing were cryopreserved in liquid nitrogen and were subsequently thawed in a 37 degrees C water bath. The sorted or isolated CD4+, CD8+ and CD8+ TEMRA cells had a purity of 90% or higher. Turning to this clonotype: Its target antigen remains unknown. No much larger clone is present one base from it, and per-base qualities are unavailable.

Overall study outcomes, separate from this receptor: The TCR sequencing and HLA analysis was acknowledged to have included a relatively small number of individuals.

V and J lose 0 bases and 4 bases, and a span of 9 bases separates them. Taken from cysteine to phenylalanine, the CDR3 has 13 residues. Just the 39-base CDR3 DNA is kept, in frame starting at base 1. CDR1 GTSNPN and CDR2 SVGIG are derived from the germline V gene (reference sequence). Material: CD8+ T cells from PBMCs. The source of this sequence is a human donor with multiple sclerosis. The receptor chain draws on TRBV30 and TRBJ1-1; perhaps TRBD1 is the D gene, with 5 bases matching. The sequenced DNA: TGTGCCTGGAGTGTCACCGGGGCCACTGAAGCTTTCTTT. It is translated as CAWSVTGATEAFF.